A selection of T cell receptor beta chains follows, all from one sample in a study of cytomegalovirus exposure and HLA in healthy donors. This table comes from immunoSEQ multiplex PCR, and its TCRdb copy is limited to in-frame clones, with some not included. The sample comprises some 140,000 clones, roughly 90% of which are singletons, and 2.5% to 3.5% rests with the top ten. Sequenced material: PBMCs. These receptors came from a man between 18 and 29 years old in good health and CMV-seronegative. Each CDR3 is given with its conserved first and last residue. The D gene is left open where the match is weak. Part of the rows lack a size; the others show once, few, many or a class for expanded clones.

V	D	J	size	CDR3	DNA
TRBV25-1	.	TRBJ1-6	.	CASSSGSPLHF	TGTGCCAGCAGTTCAGGGTCACCCCTCCACTTT
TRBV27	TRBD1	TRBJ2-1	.	CASSLGTGTYNEQFF	TGTGCCAGCAGTTTAGGGACAGGGACATACAATGAGCAGTTCTTC
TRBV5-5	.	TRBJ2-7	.	CASSLDQGWGEQYF	TGTGCCAGCAGCTTGGATCAGGGGTGGGGCGAGCAGTACTTC
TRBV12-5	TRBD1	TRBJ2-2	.	CASGWGQGADTGELFF	TGTGCTAGTGGTTGGGGACAGGGGGCAGACACCGGGGAGCTGTTTTTT
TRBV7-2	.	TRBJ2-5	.	CASSFYRDETQYF	TGTGCCAGCAGCTTCTACAGGGATGAGACCCAGTACTTC
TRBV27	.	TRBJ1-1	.	CASSYRGEEAFF	TGTGCCAGCAGTTACCGGGGGGAGGAAGCTTTCTTT
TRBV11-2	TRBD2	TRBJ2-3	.	CASGLSGGVLTDTQYF	TGTGCCAGCGGCCTTAGCGGGGGGGTCCTCACAGATACGCAGTATTTT
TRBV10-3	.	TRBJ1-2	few	CAIKAGDYGYTF	TGTGCCATCAAGGCAGGGGACTATGGCTACACCTTC
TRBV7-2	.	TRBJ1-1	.	CASRPPTAPGTEAFF	TGTGCCAGCAGACCACCGACAGCCCCAGGGACTGAAGCTTTCTTT
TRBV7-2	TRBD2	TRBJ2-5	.	CASSPGLFQETQYF	TGTGCCAGCAGCCCGGGACTATTCCAAGAGACCCAGTACTTC
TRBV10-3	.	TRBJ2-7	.	CAISESTPFSYEQYF	TGTGCCATCAGTGAGTCCACTCCCTTCTCCTACGAGCAGTACTTC
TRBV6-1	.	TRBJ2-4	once	CASSFDRAKNIQYF	TGTGCCAGCAGTTTCGACAGAGCCAAAAACATTCAGTACTTC
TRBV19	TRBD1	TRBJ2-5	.	CASSQGQGGGSETQYF	TGTGCCAGTAGTCAGGGACAGGGGGGAGGGAGCGAGACCCAGTACTTC
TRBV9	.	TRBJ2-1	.	CASSVDPPAGAPYNEQFF	TGTGCCAGCAGCGTAGACCCCCCCGCGGGCGCGCCATACAATGAGCAGTTCTTC
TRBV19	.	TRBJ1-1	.	CASSIEGVKTEAFF	TGTGCCAGTAGTATCGAAGGGGTTAAAACTGAAGCTTTCTTT
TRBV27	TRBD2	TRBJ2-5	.	CASSSGGEIAWETQYF	TGTGCCAGCAGTTCTGGGGGGGAAATTGCTTGGGAGACCCAGTACTTC
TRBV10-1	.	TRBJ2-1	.	CASSEADRAIDEQFF	TGCGCCAGCAGTGAGGCGGACAGAGCCATCGATGAGCAGTTCTTC